Each of the 7 T cell receptor beta chains below was sequenced from the same sample in a study of cytomegalovirus exposure and HLA in healthy donors listed by TCRdb under 2017. The protocol used for the library was the immunoSEQ multiplex PCR assay. A mixture of 60 forward primers for TCR Vbeta segments and 13 reverse primers for TCR Jbeta segments was used in the multiplex PCR. TCRdb mirrors the immuneACCESS table, restricted to in-frame sequences. Some clones are absent from its copies; in checked studies, under half trace to an unresolved V gene, and the reason for the others is unknown. The sample records roughly 130,000 clones, about four fifths of which are singletons. The leading ten clones occupy approximately 4% of the sample. Sequenced sample: PBMCs. The receptors shown here come from a woman aged 40 to 50 in good health and CMV-seronegative.

V gene TRBV5-1 combines with J gene TRBJ2-2; 8 bases align to TRBD1. V dropped 7 bases and J dropped 1; count of bases not matched to a gene: 9. The CDR3 consists of 16 residues. CDR1 and CDR2 (germline): SGHRS, YFSETQ. DNA of the CDR3: TGCGCCAGCGAGCTTGGACAGGGAGGGAACACCGGGGAGCTGTTTTTT. Protein sequence: CASELGQGGNTGELFF.

The chain joins TRBV18 to TRBJ1-1, with D hard to call. Trimming pared 2 bases from V and 1 base from J, leaving 11 bases between. The CDR3 is 15 amino acids. Per germline, CDR1 KGHSH and CDR2 LQKENI. The CDR3 reads CASSPSPRENTEAFF. The DNA of the CDR3 is TGTGCCAGCTCACCATCGCCCCGGGAGAACACTGAAGCTTTCTTT.

The chain links TRBV7-8 to TRBJ1-1, with TRBD1 as a possible D gene (5 bases). The germline gives CDR1 SGHVS, CDR2 FQNEAQ. The CDR3 sequence is 14 residues long. V shed 3 bases and J shed 1 base, with 9 bases lying between them. The CDR3 coding sequence is TGTGCCAGCAGCTTTGACAGCCCGAACACTGAAGCTTTCTTT. It translates to CASSFDSPNTEAFF.

This clone was detected only a few times. J is TRBJ2-3 and V is TRBV27, with 7 nucleotides matching TRBD1. This CDR3 has 15 amino acids. The germline CDR1 and CDR2 sequences are MNHEY and SMNVEV (reference sequence). Unmatched junction bases numbered 6, after V lost 6 bases and J lost 0 bases. This CDR3 is CASRSRQGSTDTQYF. In nucleotides, the CDR3 is TGTGCCAGCAGATCCAGACAGGGTAGCACAGATACGCAGTATTTT.

The V and J genes are TRBV7-9 and TRBJ2-1, with 9 bases that match TRBD1. The CDR3 sequence is 15 residues long. The ends lost 5 bases at V and 7 bases at J; junction bases unmatched: 9. Germline V gives CDR1 SEHNR, CDR2 FQNEAQ (reference sequence). For the CDR3, the DNA is TGTGCCAGCAGCGCGATCGGGACAGGGATGAATGAGCAGTTCTTC. Residues: CASSAIGTGMNEQFF.

The chain links TRBV20-1 to TRBJ2-1; D possibly corresponds to TRBD1 (6 bases). Trimming took 7 bases from V and 7 from J, leaving 11 bases between them. Germline-derived CDR1 and CDR2 are DFQATT and SNEGSKA (reference sequence). CDR3 size: 11 residues. In DNA form, the CDR3 reads TGCAGTGGGGAGAGGGGGAATGAGCAGTTCTTC. Amino acids: CSGERGNEQFF.

This chain connects TRBV6-1 to TRBJ1-6; D is possibly TRBD1 (6 bases). Germline CDR1 reads MNHNS; CDR2 reads SASEGT. Trimming took 6 bases from V and 3 from J, leaving 12 bases between them. The CDR3 loop spans 15 amino acids. This CDR3 reads CASRPRQDYNSPLHF. The CDR3 DNA reads TGTGCCAGCAGACCCCGACAGGACTATAATTCACCCCTCCACTTT.